The 7 T cell receptor beta chains in this list originate from one sample, sequenced in a study of blood T cells in healthy people across ages. The authors ran a second PCR of roughly 7 to 11 cycles using a sample-barcoded 5' primer and a J-beta primer mix. TCRdb ran MiXCR on the 5' RACE reads and lists one entry per CDR3 protein. The data hold 1.8 million or so distinct CDR3 sequences, with approximately 40% observed a single time. Sequencing was carried out using blood. Source of these receptors: a human donor in good health.

This clonotype turned up a few times. The rearrangement uses TRBV24-1 and TRBJ2-1; D tentatively reads TRBD1 or TRBD2 (5 bases each). Germline-derived CDR1 and CDR2 are KGHDR and SFDVKD. The length of the CDR3 is 15 residues. V was cut by 4 bases and J by 2 bases, with 11 bases left in between. Here the CDR3 DNA reads TGTGCCACCAGTGACTCGGGACGGGCCTACAATGAGCAGTTCTTC. Translation: CATSDSGRAYNEQFF.

The sample holds a few counts of this clonotype. The chain has TRBV21-1 and TRBJ2-7; the tabulated D call, TRBD1, remains unverified against the DNA. TRBV21-1 is a pseudogene locus. The CDR3 loop spans 15 amino acids. CDR3: CASSTLDRFPYEQYF. The CDR3 DNA reads as TGTGCCAGCAGCACGCTGGACAGGTTCCCCTACGAGCAGTACTTC.

This clonotype was detected a few times. J is TRBJ2-3 and V is TRBV6-6; TRBD2 matches 12 bases. The CDR3 extends over 15 amino acids. J gave up 6 bases and V 8 bases, and 9 bases lay outside the gene matches. Germline V lookup: CDR1 MNHNY, CDR2 SVGAGI (reference sequence). CDR3 sequence (DNA): TGTGCCAGCCGGACTAGCGGGGCCCCGCTGGATACGCAGTATTTT. Translation gives CASRTSGAPLDTQYF.

As DNA, the CDR3 is TGTGCCAGCAGCTTAGGGCGGGGCGAAAACATTCAGTACTTC. Amino acid sequence: CASSLGRGENIQYF. The chain joins TRBV7-2 to TRBJ2-4, with D perhaps TRBD2 (6 bases). The length of the CDR3 is 14 residues. V lost 1 base and J 5 bases, leaving 9 bases between the germline ends. Germline lookup yields CDR1 SGHTA and CDR2 FQGNSA.

A few counts support this clonotype. One end of the junction is discordant with germline, which a read error may explain. V usage is TRBV2 and J usage is TRBJ1-4; weak D call: TRBD1 (6 bases). CDR1 and CDR2 (germline): SNHLY, FYNNEI. The CDR3 is 15 residues long. CDR3 in amino acids: CASILLGQLNEKRFF. The CDR3 DNA reads as TGTGCCAGCATCCTCCTCGGACAGCTCAATGAAAAACGGTTTTTT.

With regard to this clonotype: One junction end disagrees with the germline gene, perhaps due to a read error. V and J are TRBV18 and TRBJ2-5; 13 bases fit TRBD2. Per the germline V gene, CDR1 is KGHSH and CDR2 is LQKENI. The CDR3 length is 14 residues. In DNA form, the CDR3 reads TGTGCCTGCTCTTACGGACTAGCGGGGGCCAAGCAGTACTTC. Its protein product is CACSYGLAGAKQYF.

The chain carries TRBV20-1 and TRBJ2-1, with a possible D match to TRBD2 (6 bases). V lost 0 bases and J 6 bases, leaving 15 bases between the germline ends. CDR1 is DFQATT, CDR2 SNEGSKA, per germline (reference sequence). CDR3 length: 15 residues. CDR3 in amino acids: CSARDSGFTSNEQFF. The CDR3 nucleotides read TGCAGTGCTAGAGATAGCGGCTTTACGTCCAATGAGCAGTTCTTC.